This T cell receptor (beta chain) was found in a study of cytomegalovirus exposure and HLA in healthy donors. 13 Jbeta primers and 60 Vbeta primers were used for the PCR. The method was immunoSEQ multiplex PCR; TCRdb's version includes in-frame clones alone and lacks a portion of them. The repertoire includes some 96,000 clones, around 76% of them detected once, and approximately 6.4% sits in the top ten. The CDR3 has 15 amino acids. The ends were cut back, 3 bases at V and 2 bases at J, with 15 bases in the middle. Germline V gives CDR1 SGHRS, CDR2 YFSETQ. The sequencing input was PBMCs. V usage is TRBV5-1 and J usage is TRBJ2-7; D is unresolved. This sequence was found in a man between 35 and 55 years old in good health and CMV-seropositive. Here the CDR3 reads CASSSGQSPTYEQYF. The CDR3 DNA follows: TGCGCCAGCAGCTCAGGTCAAAGCCCCACCTACGAGCAGTACTTC.